Shown below are 22 T cell receptor beta chains from a single sample sequenced in a study of cytomegalovirus exposure and HLA in healthy donors. Both 60 Vbeta primers and 13 Jbeta primers went into the PCR. The assay was immunoSEQ multiplex PCR, and TCRdb's table has in-frame clones only and misses some. This table holds about 110,000 clones, approximately 70% found once. The source material was PBMCs. The source is a man aged 40-50 years in good health and CMV-seropositive.

V usage is TRBV11-3 and J usage is TRBJ1-5; D not resolved. This CDR3 spans 11 amino acids. The germline V and J ends were trimmed by 9 bases and 5 bases, with 8 bases remaining between them. Germline loops: CDR1 SGHNT, CDR2 YENEEA. The CDR3 region is CAREPDQPQHF. DNA for the CDR3: TGTGCCAGGGAGCCCGATCAGCCCCAGCATTTT.

This clone occurred a few times. The chain employs TRBV28 and TRBJ1-1; 9 bases line up with TRBD1. From germline, CDR1 is MDHEN and CDR2 SYDVKM. The CDR3 covers 15 residues. V gave up 2 bases and J gave up 3 bases; unmatched junction bases: 4. In nucleotides, the CDR3 is TGTGCCAGCAGTTTAGGACAGGGGTGGGACACTGAAGCTTTCTTT. Amino acids: CASSLGQGWDTEAFF.

This chain uses TRBV27 with TRBJ1-2; D is unclear. With 6 bases removed from V and 1 base from J, the gap between germline ends came to 15 bases. CDR3 length equals 15 residues. Germline V CDR1 and CDR2: MNHEY, SMNVEV (reference sequence). The DNA for the CDR3 is TGTGCCAGCAGGGGTCCACAGATCAATAACTATGGCTACACCTTC. Encoded protein: CASRGPQINNYGYTF.

The chain has TRBV7-3 and TRBJ2-1; 7 bases map to TRBD2. The germline CDR1 and CDR2 sequences are SGHTA and FQGTGA. The CDR3 extends over 14 amino acids. Trimming took 5 bases from V and 5 from J; bases not matched to a gene: 6. The CDR3 here is CASSPGRENNEQFF. CDR3 DNA sequence: TGTGCCAGCAGCCCTGGGCGGGAGAACAATGAGCAGTTCTTC.

This clone has only a few counts. The junction departs from the called germline gene at one end, perhaps through a read error. V usage is TRBV7-8 and J usage is TRBJ2-1; TRBD2 matches at 10 bases. CDR1 and CDR2 from the germline V gene are SGHVS and FQNEAQ. The CDR3 covers 16 residues. CDR3 sequence reads: CASSLPPSGSYHEQFF. In DNA form, the CDR3 reads TGTGCCAGCAGCCTCCCCCCTAGCGGGAGCTACCATGAGCAGTTCTTC.

The chain combines TRBV5-6 with TRBJ2-1; D perhaps matches TRBD1 (6 bases). The length of the CDR3 is 14 residues. The V gene's germline CDR1 is SGHDT and CDR2 YYEEEE. V lost 5 bases to trimming and J lost 3 bases, with 12 bases between them. CDR3 coding DNA: TGTGCCAGCAGTAAGGGACATTACTACAATGAGCAGTTCTTC. This codes for CASSKGHYYNEQFF.

The chain joins TRBV11-2 to TRBJ1-2; 8 bases fit TRBD1. This CDR3 has 15 amino acids. Germline values: CDR1 SGHAT, CDR2 FQNNGV. V was pared by 2 bases and J by 7 bases, with 9 bases of the junction left unmatched. The CDR3 spells CASSLNPGQEAGYTF. The CDR3 DNA is TGTGCCAGCAGCTTAAACCCGGGACAGGAGGCTGGCTACACCTTC.

V and J are TRBV30 and TRBJ2-5; D gene uncertain. This CDR3 has 12 residues. The V and J ends lost 5 bases and 0 bases respectively, with 7 bases between them. Germline V lookup: CDR1 GTSNPN, CDR2 SVGIG (reference sequence). DNA of the CDR3: TGTGCCTGGGGGCAGAACCAAGAGACCCAGTACTTC. It specifies CAWGQNQETQYF.

The chain has TRBV19 and TRBJ1-2; 8 bases line up with TRBD1. The CDR3 sequence is 17 residues long. Trimming took 9 bases from V and 0 from J; bases not matched to a gene: 15. Germline assignment: CDR1 LNHDA and CDR2 SQIVND (reference sequence). The CDR3 sequence is CASESDRGSSTNYGYTF. CDR3 in DNA: TGTGCCAGCGAGAGTGACAGGGGTTCTTCCACTAACTATGGCTACACCTTC. Supplemented by reference TRBV19 and TRBJ1-2, the full variable domain reads DGGITQSPKYLFRKEGQNVTLSCEQNLNHDAMYWYRQDPGQGLRLIYYSQIVNDFQKGDIAEGYSVSREKKESFPLTVTSAQKNPTAFYLCASESDRGSSTNYGYTFGSGTRLTVV.

The gene calls are TRBV9 and TRBJ1-1; 7 nucleotides agree with TRBD1. This CDR3 region has 14 residues. The germline V gene has CDR1 SGDLS and CDR2 YYNGEE. V shed 4 bases and J 0 bases; nucleotides not matched to a gene: 3. The CDR3, as DNA: TGTGCCAGCAGCTTGACAGGGTTGAACACTGAAGCTTTCTTT. Amino acid sequence: CASSLTGLNTEAFF.

The chain carries TRBV25-1 and TRBJ2-3; the D gene is possibly TRBD1 (5 bases). CDR1 MGHDK and CDR2 SYGVNS come from the germline V gene. The CDR3 contains 15 residues. The V gene lost 2 bases and the J gene lost 1 base, with 10 bases spanning the gap. The CDR3 protein is CASSEQGVGTDTQYF. CDR3 DNA: TGTGCCAGCAGTGAACAGGGTGTGGGCACAGATACGCAGTATTTT.

This chain uses TRBV5-1 with TRBJ1-1; D unclear. Germline assignment: CDR1 SGHRS and CDR2 YFSETQ. The CDR3 spans 13 residues. V was clipped by 0 bases and J by 6 bases, with 9 bases between them. CDR3 coding DNA: TGCGCCAGCAGCTTGGAAGGTCGGGCTGAAGCTTTCTTT. The encoded protein is CASSLEGRAEAFF.

This chain connects TRBV5-4 to TRBJ2-7, with D possibly being TRBD1 (5 bases). The CDR3 spans 13 residues. In germline, CDR1 is SGHNT, CDR2 YYREEE (reference sequence). Trimming took off 0 bases at V and 5 bases at J, with 9 bases between the two ends. In nucleotides, the CDR3 is TGTGCCAGCAGCTTGGGCAGGGAAAACGAGCAGTACTTC. Amino acid sequence: CASSLGRENEQYF.

The chain links TRBV30 to TRBJ2-1; possible D gene TRBD1, 5 bases. Trimming stripped 4 bases from V and 4 bases from J, with 11 bases between. Germline V CDR1 and CDR2: GTSNPN, SVGIG (reference sequence). The CDR3 is 13 residues long. The chain's CDR3 is CAWNRLTYNEQFF. The DNA for the CDR3 is TGTGCCTGGAACAGGCTAACTTACAATGAGCAGTTCTTC. The whole variable domain, remainder taken from reference TRBV30 and TRBJ2-1, is SQTIHQWPATLVQPVGSPLSLECTVEGTSNPNLYWYRQAAGRGLQLLFYSVGIGQISSEVPQNLSASRPQDRQFILSSKKLLLSDSGFYLCAWNRLTYNEQFFGPGTRLTVL.

The chain carries TRBV6-1 and TRBJ2-7; tentative D call: TRBD2 (7 bases). The CDR3 extends over 15 amino acids. V was cut by 4 bases and J by 3 bases, with 16 bases left in between. Germline CDR1 is MNHNS and CDR2 is SASEGT. Here the CDR3 DNA reads TGTGCCAGCAGTGTAGTAGGGGGGGTGGACTACGAGCAGTACGTC. Amino acids: CASSVVGGVDYEQYV.

This clone was recorded once. The chain links TRBV5-6 to TRBJ2-5; 10 bases agree with TRBD1. Unmatched junction bases numbered 3, after V lost 5 bases and J lost 5 bases. CDR1 is SGHDT, CDR2 YYEEEE, per germline. CDR3 length: 13 residues. This CDR3 is CASSRGQGETQYF. Here the CDR3 DNA reads TGTGCCAGCAGTCGGGGACAGGGGGAGACCCAGTACTTC.

This chain links TRBV6-5 with TRBJ2-5, with 11 positions matching TRBD1. Germline V gives CDR1 MNHEY, CDR2 SVGAGI. V gave up 4 bases and J gave up 1 base; unmatched junction bases: 5. The CDR3 covers 16 residues. CDR3 sequence: CASSLSGTGGQETQYF. CDR3 DNA sequence: TGTGCCAGCAGTTTATCCGGGACAGGGGGCCAAGAGACCCAGTACTTC.

This rearrangement joins TRBV7-6 to TRBJ2-5, with a weak D call TRBD1 (6 bases). Trimming took off 0 bases at V and 5 bases at J, with 10 bases between the two ends. The CDR3 spans 14 residues. CDR1 and CDR2 (germline): SGHVS, FNYEAQ. In DNA form, the CDR3 reads TGTGCCAGCAGCTTAGCGGGGGCGCGGGAGACCCAGTACTTC. Protein: CASSLAGARETQYF.

The CDR3 sequence is CASSVENSNYGYTF. CDR3 in DNA: TGTGCCAGCAGCGTAGAAAACAGTAACTATGGCTACACCTTC. The genes are TRBV9 and TRBJ1-2; D not resolved. Germline loops: CDR1 SGDLS, CDR2 YYNGEE. The V end was cut by 0 bases, the J end by 1 base, with 7 bases between. This CDR3 comprises 14 residues.

The gene calls are TRBV6-6 and TRBJ1-4; the D is unclear. This CDR3 spans 15 amino acids. V dropped 5 bases and J dropped 0 bases, with 10 bases sitting between them. The germline CDR1 and CDR2 sequences are MNHNY and SVGAGI (reference sequence). The CDR3 here is CASSTRGATNEKLFF. The CDR3 DNA reads as TGTGCCAGCAGTACGAGAGGTGCAACTAATGAAAAACTGTTTTTT.

This chain joins TRBV4-1 and TRBJ1-5, with a possible D match to TRBD1 (6 bases). The germline V gene has CDR1 MGHRA and CDR2 YSYEKL. The ends were cut back, 4 bases at V and 1 base at J, with 14 bases in the middle. The CDR3 loop spans 16 amino acids. CDR3 loop: CASSREQGWSNQPQHF. For the CDR3, the DNA is TGCGCCAGCAGCCGAGAACAGGGATGGAGCAATCAGCCCCAGCATTTT.

The chain links TRBV11-2 to TRBJ1-5; a weak D match, TRBD1 (5 bases). Trimming shortened V by 5 bases and J by 4 bases, and 18 bases separated the two germline ends. The CDR3 is 16 amino acids. Germline lookup yields CDR1 SGHAT and CDR2 FQNNGV. CDR3 bases: TGTGCCAGCAGCCCCACCTTGCAGGGTTCTAATCAGCCCCAGCATTTT. It yields the protein CASSPTLQGSNQPQHF.